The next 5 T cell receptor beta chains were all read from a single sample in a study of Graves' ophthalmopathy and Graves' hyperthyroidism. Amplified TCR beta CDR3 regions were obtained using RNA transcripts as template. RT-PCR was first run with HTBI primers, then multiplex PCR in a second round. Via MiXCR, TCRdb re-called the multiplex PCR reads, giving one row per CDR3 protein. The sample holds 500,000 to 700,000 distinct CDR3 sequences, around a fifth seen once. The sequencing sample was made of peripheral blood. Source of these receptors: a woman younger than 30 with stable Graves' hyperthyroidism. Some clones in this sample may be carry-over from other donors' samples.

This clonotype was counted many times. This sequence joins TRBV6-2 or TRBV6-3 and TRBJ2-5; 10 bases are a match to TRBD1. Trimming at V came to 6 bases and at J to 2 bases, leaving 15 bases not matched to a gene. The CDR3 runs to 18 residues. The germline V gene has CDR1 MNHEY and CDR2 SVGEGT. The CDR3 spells CASRERAGQGEGQETQYF. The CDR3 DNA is TGTGCCAGCAGGGAAAGAGCCGGACAGGGGGAAGGGCAAGAGACCCAGTACTTC.

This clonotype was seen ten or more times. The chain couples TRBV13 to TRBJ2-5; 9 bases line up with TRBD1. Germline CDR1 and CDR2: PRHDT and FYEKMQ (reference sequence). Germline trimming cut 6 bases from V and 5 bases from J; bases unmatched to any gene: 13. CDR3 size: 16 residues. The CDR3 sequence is CASSFHNRGREETQYF. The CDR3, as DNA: TGTGCCAGCAGTTTCCACAACAGGGGGCGGGAGGAGACCCAGTACTTC.

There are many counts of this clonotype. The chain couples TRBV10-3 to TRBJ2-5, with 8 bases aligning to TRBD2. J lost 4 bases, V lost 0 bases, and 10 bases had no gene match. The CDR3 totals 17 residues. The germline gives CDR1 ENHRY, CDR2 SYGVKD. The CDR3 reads CAISESGRGGRGETQYF. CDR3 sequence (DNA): TGTGCCATCAGTGAGTCGGGCCGGGGGGGCCGCGGAGAGACCCAGTACTTC.

The CDR3 DNA follows: TGTGCCAGCAGTCTCGCCCCTCAGCCCCAGCATTTT. Its translation: CASSLAPQPQHF. The genes are TRBV28 and TRBJ1-5, with D uncertain. The V and J ends lost 5 bases and 6 bases respectively, with 8 bases between them. The CDR3 has 12 residues. Germline loops: CDR1 MDHEN, CDR2 SYDVKM.

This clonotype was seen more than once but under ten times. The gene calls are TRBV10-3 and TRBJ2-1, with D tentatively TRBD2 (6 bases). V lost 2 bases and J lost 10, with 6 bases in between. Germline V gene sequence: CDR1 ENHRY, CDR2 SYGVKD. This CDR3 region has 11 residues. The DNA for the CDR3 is TGTGCCATCAGTGAGGGACTAGAGCAGTTCTTC. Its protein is CAISEGLEQFF.